The 22 T cell receptor beta chains below come from one sample, sequenced in a study of shared clonotypes between healthy human individuals. Clones were sequenced by immunoSEQ multiplex PCR, and TCRdb holds only the in-frame ones, with some missing. The sample consists of roughly 490,000 clones, 70% to 80% of them appearing once. Material for sequencing was PBMCs. Receptors originate from a woman between 40 and 50 years old in good health. Some clones in this sample may be carry-over from other donors' samples.

In its sample, this clone was seen a few times. The chain employs TRBV5-8 and TRBJ2-5; perhaps TRBD2 as D (5 bases). CDR3 length equals 15 residues. V lost 4 bases and J lost 5, with 18 bases in between. CDR1 is SGHTS, CDR2 YDEGEE, per germline. CDR3 in DNA: TGTGCCAGCAGCCCTGGGGTCGCGGGTGGCGAGACCCAGTACTTC. Translation gives CASSPGVAGGETQYF.

A remark on this clone: A much larger clone differs from this one at a single base, so this may be a read error. The chain joins TRBV4-2 to TRBJ1-1, with 7 nucleotides matching TRBD1. CDR1 and CDR2 (germline): LGHNA, YNFKEQ. This CDR3 has 15 residues. The V gene end was trimmed by 4 bases and the J gene end by 4 bases; junction bases not matched to a gene: 9. CDR3 protein: CASSPPDRQITEAFF. CDR3 sequence (DNA): TGTGCCAGCAGCCCCCCGGACAGGCAGATCACTGAAGCTTTCTTT.

This clone showed up just a few times. This chain joins TRBV28 and TRBJ2-5; D gene unclear. V lost 6 bases to trimming and J lost 1 base, with 15 bases between them. This CDR3 is built from 15 residues. Germline V CDR1 and CDR2: MDHEN, SYDVKM. CDR3 sequence: CASSGTLHSQETQYF. DNA for the CDR3: TGTGCCAGCAGCGGAACCCTACACTCCCAAGAGACCCAGTACTTC.

CDR3 in DNA: TGTGCCAGCAGCTCTTCTAGGACAGGGGGGTACGAGCAGTACTTC. This encodes CASSSSRTGGYEQYF. The gene calls are TRBV7-6 and TRBJ2-7; 10 bases map to TRBD1. The V gene's germline CDR1 is SGHVS and CDR2 FNYEAQ. This CDR3 spans 15 amino acids. Trimming at V came to 4 bases and at J to 4 bases, leaving 7 bases not matched to a gene.

The CDR3 DNA sequence: TGTGCCAGCAGCCCATCCGGGAGCACAGATACGCAGTATTTT. Residues: CASSPSGSTDTQYF. This rearrangement joins TRBV5-4 to TRBJ2-3; D is unresolved. The CDR3 covers 14 residues. CDR1 SGHNT and CDR2 YYREEE come from the germline V gene (reference sequence). V was trimmed by 4 bases and J by 0 bases, leaving 9 bases between them.

The chain combines TRBV7-2 with TRBJ2-5; TRBD2 matches at 8 bases. V trimming: 5 bases; J trimming: 2 bases; junction bases outside the gene matches: 10. Germline V gene data show CDR1 as SGHTA and CDR2 as FQGNSA. The CDR3 runs 16 residues. The DNA of the CDR3 is TGTGCCAGCAGCCCCTCCGGGACTAGGGGGCAAGAGACCCAGTACTTC. This codes for CASSPSGTRGQETQYF.

The J gene is TRBJ2-1, the V gene TRBV2; the match to TRBD2 covers 7 bases. Looked up from germline, CDR1 is SNHLY and CDR2 is FYNNEI. This CDR3 spans 14 amino acids. Germline trimming cut 7 bases from V and 8 bases from J; bases unmatched to any gene: 11. The CDR3 spells CASMGLAGFYEQFF. The CDR3 DNA follows: TGTGCCAGCATGGGGTTAGCGGGTTTTTATGAGCAGTTCTTC.

The chain has TRBV7-8 and TRBJ1-2; D possibly corresponds to TRBD1 (6 bases). With 5 bases removed from V and 0 bases from J, the gap between germline ends came to 16 bases. Germline V gene lookup returns CDR1 SGHVS and CDR2 FQNEAQ. CDR3 length equals 16 residues. The CDR3 here is CASSQGTPLANYGYTF. The CDR3 DNA is TGTGCCAGCAGCCAAGGGACACCTCTAGCTAACTATGGCTACACCTTC.

The rearrangement joins TRBV7-9 to TRBJ2-1; 14 bases map to TRBD2. Germline V lookup: CDR1 SEHNR, CDR2 FQNEAQ (reference sequence). This CDR3 is 15 amino acids long. V shed 5 bases and J 7 bases; nucleotides not matched to a gene: 4. DNA for the CDR3: TGTGCCAGCAGCATTGGGACTAGCGGGAGTAATGAGCAGTTCTTC. Encoded protein: CASSIGTSGSNEQFF. The variable domain in full, completed from reference TRBV7-9 and TRBJ2-1, reads DTGVSQNPRHKITKRGQNVTFRCDPISEHNRLYWYRQTLGQGPEFLTYFQNEAQLEKSRLLSDRFSAERPKGSFSTLEIQRTEQGDSAMYLCASSIGTSGSNEQFFGPGTRLTVL.

This clone has ten or more counts. The same CDR3 also results from other DNA sequences found in this sample. The V call is TRBV7-2, the J call TRBJ2-5; TRBD2 agrees at 8 bases. In germline, CDR1 is SGHTA, CDR2 FQGNSA. This CDR3 is 15 amino acids long. V lost 3 bases and J lost 1; bases outside the gene matches: 4. CDR3 sequence: CASSLASGSQETQYF. DNA for the CDR3: TGTGCCAGCAGCTTGGCTAGCGGGTCCCAAGAGACCCAGTACTTC.

This clone was observed a handful of times. The J gene is TRBJ1-2, the V gene TRBV19, with no clear D. Germline loops: CDR1 LNHDA, CDR2 SQIVND (reference sequence). Trimming stripped 3 bases from V and 4 bases from J, with 9 bases between. This CDR3 has 13 amino acids. As DNA, the CDR3 is TGTGCCAGTAGTATCCCACAGTCCTATGGCTACACCTTC. Its translation is CASSIPQSYGYTF.

For this clone: The sample has other DNA sequences that encode this CDR3 too. V usage is TRBV5-1 and J usage is TRBJ2-5; no clear D. The V gene's germline CDR1 is SGHRS and CDR2 YFSETQ. V shed 0 bases and J shed 1 base, with 4 bases lying between them. There are 13 residues in the CDR3. The CDR3 sequence is CASSLVGQETQYF. CDR3 DNA: TGCGCCAGCAGCTTGGTGGGCCAAGAGACCCAGTACTTC.

This clone has just one count. The rearrangement links TRBV5-1 to TRBJ2-1; D gene ambiguous. Trimming took 5 bases from V and 6 from J, leaving 18 bases between them. In germline, CDR1 is SGHRS, CDR2 YFSETQ. This CDR3 contains 15 residues. CDR3 sequence (DNA): TGCGCCAGCAGTATCGGCCCCGGCAGTGCCAATGAGCAGTTCTTC. Its translation: CASSIGPGSANEQFF.

This clone was recorded once. The rearrangement uses TRBV29-1 and TRBJ2-3; D gene ambiguous. The CDR3 has 12 amino acids. Germline lookup yields CDR1 SQVTM and CDR2 ANQGSEA. Trimming left V 2 bases short and J 0 bases short, with 3 bases between. The CDR3 protein is CSVEPSTDTQYF. CDR3 nucleotides: TGCAGCGTTGAACCTAGCACAGATACGCAGTATTTT.

V and J are TRBV28 and TRBJ2-7; the D gene could be TRBD1 or TRBD2 (5 bases each). The CDR3 is 13 residues long. Trimming removed 10 bases from V and 4 bases from J, with 17 bases in between. The germline gives CDR1 MDHEN, CDR2 SYDVKM. CDR3 loop: CAIKRGPEYEQYF. As DNA, the CDR3 is TGTGCCATAAAACGGGGCCCCGAATACGAGCAGTACTTC.

This clone occurred a few times. Here the CDR3 reads CASSSSTWTGAYPEAFF. The CDR3 coding sequence is TGTGCCAGCAGTTCATCGACATGGACAGGGGCTTACCCTGAAGCTTTCTTT. V gene TRBV28 combines with J gene TRBJ1-1, with 9 bases that match TRBD1. The CDR3 loop spans 17 amino acids. V trimming: 4 bases; J trimming: 6 bases; junction bases outside the gene matches: 15. Looked up from germline, CDR1 is MDHEN and CDR2 is SYDVKM.

The V and J genes are TRBV4-2 and TRBJ2-3, with 11 nucleotides matching TRBD2. With V trimmed by 4 bases and J by 4 bases, 7 bases remained unmatched. The CDR3 totals 16 residues. Per the germline V gene, CDR1 is LGHNA and CDR2 is YNFKEQ. The CDR3, as DNA: TGTGCCAGCAGCCCTATAGCGGGAGGGGGGCCAGATACGCAGTATTTT. This codes for CASSPIAGGGPDTQYF.

The CDR3 loop is CASGPSPEKLFF. CDR3 DNA: TGTGCCAGCGGACCTAGTCCTGAAAAACTGTTTTTT. The chain recombines TRBV2 with TRBJ1-4; D call uncertain. V shed 8 bases and J shed 7 bases, with 11 bases lying between them. Germline-derived CDR1 and CDR2 are SNHLY and FYNNEI. CDR3 size: 12 residues. The entire variable domain, with the rest obtained from reference TRBV2 and TRBJ1-4, is as follows: EPEVTQTPSHQVTQMGQEVILRCVPISNHLYFYWYRQILGQKVEFLVSFYNNEISEKSEIFDDQFSVERPDGSNFTLKIRSTKLEDSAMYFCASGPSPEKLFFGSGTQLSVL.

CDR3 loop: CASSLGTSGAHYEQYF. The DNA for the CDR3 is TGTGCCAGCAGTTTGGGGACTAGCGGGGCTCATTACGAGCAGTACTTC. This rearrangement joins TRBV27 to TRBJ2-7; 13 bases agree with TRBD2. J was trimmed by 4 bases and V by 3 bases; bases with no gene match: 6. The germline V gene has CDR1 MNHEY and CDR2 SMNVEV (reference sequence). CDR3 length equals 16 residues.

This clone was found a few times. V usage is TRBV4-2 and J usage is TRBJ1-2, with TRBD1 matching 7 bases. CDR3 length: 15 residues. Germline-derived CDR1 and CDR2 are LGHNA and YNFKEQ. Trimming cost V 0 bases and J 4 bases; bases outside gene matches: 5. CDR3 sequence: CASSQDPDRLYGYTF. Here the CDR3 DNA reads TGTGCCAGCAGCCAAGATCCGGACAGGCTCTATGGCTACACCTTC.

The rearrangement joins TRBV6-1 to TRBJ1-3, with D possibly being TRBD1 (5 bases). This CDR3 contains 14 residues. Between the trimmed V and J ends, which lost 7 bases and 3 bases, there was a span of 13 bases. The germline gives CDR1 MNHNS, CDR2 SASEGT. The CDR3 region has the DNA TGTGCCAGCACCGAGGGGAGAAGTGGAAACACCATATATTTT. This codes for CASTEGRSGNTIYF.

This rearrangement joins TRBV15 to TRBJ2-3; D remains unclear. CDR1 is LNHNV, CDR2 YYDKDF, per germline (reference sequence). Trimming cost V 1 base and J 3 bases, with 14 bases left between them. CDR3 length equals 16 residues. The CDR3 sequence: CATSRGPLLFTDTQYF. The CDR3 DNA is TGTGCCACCAGCAGAGGTCCCCTACTCTTTACAGATACGCAGTATTTT.